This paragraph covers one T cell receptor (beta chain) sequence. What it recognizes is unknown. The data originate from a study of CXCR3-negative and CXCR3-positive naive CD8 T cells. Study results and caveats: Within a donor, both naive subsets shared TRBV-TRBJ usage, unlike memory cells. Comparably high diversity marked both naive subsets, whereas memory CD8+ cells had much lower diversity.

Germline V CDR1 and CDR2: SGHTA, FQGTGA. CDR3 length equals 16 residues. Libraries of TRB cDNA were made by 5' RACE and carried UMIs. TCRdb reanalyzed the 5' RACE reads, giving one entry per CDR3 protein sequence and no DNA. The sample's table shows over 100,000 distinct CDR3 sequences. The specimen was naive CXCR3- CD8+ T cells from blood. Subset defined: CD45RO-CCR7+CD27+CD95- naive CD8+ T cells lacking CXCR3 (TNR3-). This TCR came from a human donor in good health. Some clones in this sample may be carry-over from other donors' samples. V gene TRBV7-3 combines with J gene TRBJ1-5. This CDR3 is CASSLELVLKWKPQHF.